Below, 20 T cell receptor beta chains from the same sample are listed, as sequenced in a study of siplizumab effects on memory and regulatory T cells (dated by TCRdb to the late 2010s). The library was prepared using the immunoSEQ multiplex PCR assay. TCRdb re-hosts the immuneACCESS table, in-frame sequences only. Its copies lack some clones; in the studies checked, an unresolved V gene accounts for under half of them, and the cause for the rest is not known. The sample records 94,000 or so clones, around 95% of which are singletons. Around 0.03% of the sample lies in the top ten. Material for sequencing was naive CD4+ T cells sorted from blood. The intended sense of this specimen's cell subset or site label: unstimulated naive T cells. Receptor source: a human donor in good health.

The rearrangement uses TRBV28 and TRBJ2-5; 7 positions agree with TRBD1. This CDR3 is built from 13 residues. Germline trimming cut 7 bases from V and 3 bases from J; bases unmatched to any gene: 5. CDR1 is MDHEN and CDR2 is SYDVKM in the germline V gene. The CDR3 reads CASIRGRKETQYF. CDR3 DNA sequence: TGTGCCAGCATAAGGGGGCGGAAAGAGACCCAGTACTTC.

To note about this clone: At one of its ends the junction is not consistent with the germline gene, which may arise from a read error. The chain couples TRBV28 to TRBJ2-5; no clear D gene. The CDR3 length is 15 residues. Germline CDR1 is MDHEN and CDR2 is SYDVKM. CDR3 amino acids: CASTLSGNPQETQYF. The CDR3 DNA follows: TGTGCCAGCACTTTATCTGGGAACCCCCAAGAGACCCAGTACTTC.

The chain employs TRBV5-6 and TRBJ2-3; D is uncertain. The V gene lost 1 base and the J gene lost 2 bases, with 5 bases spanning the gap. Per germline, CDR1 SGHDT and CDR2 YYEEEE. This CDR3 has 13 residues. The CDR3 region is CASSLSATDTQYF. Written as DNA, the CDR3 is TGTGCCAGCAGCTTGTCGGCCACAGATACGCAGTATTTT.

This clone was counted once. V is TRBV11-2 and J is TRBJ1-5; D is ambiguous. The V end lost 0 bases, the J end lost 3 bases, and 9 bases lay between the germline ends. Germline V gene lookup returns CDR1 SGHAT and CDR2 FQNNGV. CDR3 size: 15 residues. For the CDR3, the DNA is TGTGCCAGCAGCTTAGATGGAATGTCCAATCAGCCCCAGCATTTT. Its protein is CASSLDGMSNQPQHF.

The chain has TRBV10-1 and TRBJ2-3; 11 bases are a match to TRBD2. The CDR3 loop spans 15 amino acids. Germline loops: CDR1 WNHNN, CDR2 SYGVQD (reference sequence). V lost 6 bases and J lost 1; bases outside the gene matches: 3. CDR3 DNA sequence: TGCGCCAGCAGCGTGACTAGCGGGGGCACAGATACGCAGTATTTT. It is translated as CASSVTSGGTDTQYF.

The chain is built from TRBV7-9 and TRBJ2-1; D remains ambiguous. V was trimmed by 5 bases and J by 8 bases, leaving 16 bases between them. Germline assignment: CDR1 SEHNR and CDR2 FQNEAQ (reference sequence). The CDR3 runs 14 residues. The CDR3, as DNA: TGTGCCAGCAGCCTCACCCCGGCGGTTGATGAGCAGTTCTTC. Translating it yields CASSLTPAVDEQFF.

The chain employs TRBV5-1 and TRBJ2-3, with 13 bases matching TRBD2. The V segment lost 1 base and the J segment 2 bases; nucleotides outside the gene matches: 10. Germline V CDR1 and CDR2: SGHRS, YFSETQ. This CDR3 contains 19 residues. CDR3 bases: TGCGCCAGCAGCTTGAGTTTTAGGACTAGCGGGGGTGTCACAGATACGCAGTATTTT. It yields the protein CASSLSFRTSGGVTDTQYF.

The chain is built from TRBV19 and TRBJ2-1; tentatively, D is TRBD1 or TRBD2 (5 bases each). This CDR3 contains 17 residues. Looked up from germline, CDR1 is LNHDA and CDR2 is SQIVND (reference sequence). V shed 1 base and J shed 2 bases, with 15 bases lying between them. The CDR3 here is CASSIVLRQGAYNEQFF. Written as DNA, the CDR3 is TGTGCCAGTAGTATAGTTCTAAGGCAGGGAGCCTACAATGAGCAGTTCTTC.

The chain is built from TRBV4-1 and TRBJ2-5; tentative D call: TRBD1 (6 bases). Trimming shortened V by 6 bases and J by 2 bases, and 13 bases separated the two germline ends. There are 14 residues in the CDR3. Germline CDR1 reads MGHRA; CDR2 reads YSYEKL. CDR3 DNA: TGCGCCAGCAGGCAGGGGTTTGGGCAAGAGACCCAGTACTTC. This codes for CASRQGFGQETQYF.

CDR3 protein: CASSYSAREQYF. The CDR3 DNA reads as TGTGCCAGCAGTTACTCGGCGCGCGAGCAGTACTTC. This sequence joins TRBV6-5 and TRBJ2-7; no clear D gene. Germline CDR1 MNHEY, CDR2 SVGAGI. V shed 0 bases and J shed 6 bases, with 6 bases lying between them. This CDR3 contains 12 residues.

CDR3 coding DNA: TGTGCCAGCTCACGGACAGGGAACACTGAAGCTTTCTTT. Protein: CASSRTGNTEAFF. This chain joins TRBV18 and TRBJ1-1; TRBD1 agrees at 7 bases. The CDR3 extends over 13 amino acids. The germline V gene has CDR1 KGHSH and CDR2 LQKENI. The ends lost 4 bases at V and 1 base at J; junction bases unmatched: 0.

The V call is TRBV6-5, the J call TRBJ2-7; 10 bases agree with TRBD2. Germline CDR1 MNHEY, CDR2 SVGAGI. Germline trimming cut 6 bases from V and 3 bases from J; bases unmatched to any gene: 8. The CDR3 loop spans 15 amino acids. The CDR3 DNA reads TGTGCCAGCAGCCGGACTAGCGGCGAAGTCTACGAGCAGTACTTC. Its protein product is CASSRTSGEVYEQYF.

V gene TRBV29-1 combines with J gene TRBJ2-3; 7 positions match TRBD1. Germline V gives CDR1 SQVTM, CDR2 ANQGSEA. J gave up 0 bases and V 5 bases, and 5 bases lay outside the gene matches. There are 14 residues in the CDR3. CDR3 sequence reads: CSVPEGQSTDTQYF. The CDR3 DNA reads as TGCAGCGTTCCAGAGGGACAGAGCACAGATACGCAGTATTTT.

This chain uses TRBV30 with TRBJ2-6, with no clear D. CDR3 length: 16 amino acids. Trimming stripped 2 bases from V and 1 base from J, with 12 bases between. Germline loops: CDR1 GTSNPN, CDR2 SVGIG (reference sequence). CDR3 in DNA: TGTGCCTGGAGTTACGGTGGTCCTTCTGGGGCCAACGTCCTGACTTTC. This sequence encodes CAWSYGGPSGANVLTF.

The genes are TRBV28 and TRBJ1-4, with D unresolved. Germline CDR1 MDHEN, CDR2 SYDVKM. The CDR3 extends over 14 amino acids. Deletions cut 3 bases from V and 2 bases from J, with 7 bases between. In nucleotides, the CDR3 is TGTGCCAGCAGTTTCGGAGGGACTAATGAAAAACTGTTTTTT. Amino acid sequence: CASSFGGTNEKLFF.

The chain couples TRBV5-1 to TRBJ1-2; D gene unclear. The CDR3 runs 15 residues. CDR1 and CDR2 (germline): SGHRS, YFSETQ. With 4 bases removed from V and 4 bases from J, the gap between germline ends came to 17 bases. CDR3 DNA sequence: TGCGCCAGCAGCACCGACGGGTGGGGTCTCTATGGCTACACCTTC. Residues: CASSTDGWGLYGYTF.

The CDR3 DNA is TGTGCCAGCAGCTTAGTTGGACAGCCCCAGCATTTT. This sequence encodes CASSLVGQPQHF. The chain has TRBV7-9 and TRBJ1-5; D remains ambiguous. The length of the CDR3 is 12 residues. The germline V and J ends were trimmed by 1 base and 7 bases, with 5 bases remaining between them. Germline-derived CDR1 and CDR2 are SEHNR and FQNEAQ (reference sequence).

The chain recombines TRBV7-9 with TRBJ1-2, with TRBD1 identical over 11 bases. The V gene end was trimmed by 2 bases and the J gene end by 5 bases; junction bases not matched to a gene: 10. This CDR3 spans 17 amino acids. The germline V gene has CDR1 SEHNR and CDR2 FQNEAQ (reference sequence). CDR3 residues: CASSLRTGGTEGYGYTF. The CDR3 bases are TGTGCCAGCAGCTTACGGACAGGGGGCACAGAGGGATATGGCTACACCTTC.

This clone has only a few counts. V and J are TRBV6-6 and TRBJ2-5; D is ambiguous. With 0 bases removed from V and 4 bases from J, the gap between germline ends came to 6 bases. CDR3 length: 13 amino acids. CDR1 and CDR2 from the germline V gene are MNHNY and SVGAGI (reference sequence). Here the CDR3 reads CASSYSNPETQYF. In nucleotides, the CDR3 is TGTGCCAGCAGTTACTCAAACCCAGAGACCCAGTACTTC.

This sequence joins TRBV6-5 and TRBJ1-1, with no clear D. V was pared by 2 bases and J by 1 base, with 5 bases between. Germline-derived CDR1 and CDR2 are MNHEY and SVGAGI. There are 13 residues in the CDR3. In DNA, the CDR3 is TGTGCCAGCAGTTACCTCAGGAACACTGAAGCTTTCTTT. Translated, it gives CASSYLRNTEAFF.